These 14 T cell receptor beta chains were all obtained from the same sample, sequenced in a study of PD-L1 blockade in urothelial cancer. TCRdb's copy holds only in-frame clones and misses some; the assay was immunoSEQ multiplex PCR. The sample has 50,000 or so clones; about 86% are singletons. Time point noted: pretreatment peripheral blood. The source material was PBMCs, sampled around atezolizumab (anti-PD-L1) treatment. Receptors originate from a man between 60 and 75 years old with urothelial cancer.

The rearrangement uses TRBV5-1 and TRBJ2-5; 9 bases line up with TRBD2. Trimming took 3 bases from V and 3 from J; bases not matched to a gene: 3. Germline CDR1 is SGHRS and CDR2 is YFSETQ. The length of the CDR3 is 14 residues. DNA for the CDR3: TGCGCCAGCAGCTCTAGCGGGGCTAAAGAGACCCAGTACTTC. Protein product: CASSSSGAKETQYF.

The chain is built from TRBV9 and TRBJ2-3; 9 bases line up with TRBD2. The germline gives CDR1 SGDLS, CDR2 YYNGEE. CDR3 size: 18 residues. The V and J ends lost 0 bases and 0 bases, in that order; junction bases with no gene match: 8. The CDR3 is CASSVAAGGPLSTDTQYF. For the CDR3, the DNA is TGTGCCAGCAGCGTAGCCGCGGGGGGGCCTCTCAGCACAGATACGCAGTATTTT. The full variable domain, completed using reference TRBV9 and TRBJ2-3, is DSGVTQTPKHLITATGQRVTLRCSPRSGDLSVYWYQQSLDQGLQFLIQYYNGEERAKGNILERFSAQQFPDLHSELNLSSLELGDSALYFCASSVAAGGPLSTDTQYFGPGTRLTVL.

This clone was found a few times. V gene TRBV30 combines with J gene TRBJ2-5; TRBD1 agrees at 7 bases. The CDR3 extends over 13 amino acids. Germline CDR1 reads GTSNPN; CDR2 reads SVGIG (reference sequence). V lost 2 bases and J lost 1; bases outside the gene matches: 1. CDR3 bases: TGTGCCTGGAGTAGGGACAGCCAAGAGACCCAGTACTTC. The encoded protein is CAWSRDSQETQYF.

The J gene is TRBJ1-2, the V gene TRBV2, with 7 bases identical to TRBD1. There are 11 residues in the CDR3. Trimming took 5 bases from V and 7 from J; bases not matched to a gene: 1. Germline V gene sequence: CDR1 SNHLY, CDR2 FYNNEI. The CDR3 sequence: CASSQGVGYTF. The CDR3 DNA follows: TGTGCCAGCAGTCAGGGGGTTGGCTACACCTTC. The variable domain in full, completed from reference TRBV2 and TRBJ1-2, reads EPEVTQTPSHQVTQMGQEVILRCVPISNHLYFYWYRQILGQKVEFLVSFYNNEISEKSEIFDDQFSVERPDGSNFTLKIRSTKLEDSAMYFCASSQGVGYTFGSGTRLTVV.

The chain joins TRBV10-3 to TRBJ1-1; 9 bases match TRBD1. This CDR3 spans 13 amino acids. Looked up from germline, CDR1 is ENHRY and CDR2 is SYGVKD. V shed 4 bases, J shed 11 bases, and the junction held 8 bases outside the gene matches. The CDR3 DNA reads TGTGCCATCAGTGGGACAGGGGAAGGAATTGCTTTCTTT. The encoded protein is CAISGTGEGIAFF.

In this sample, this clone turned up once. V usage is TRBV5-6 and J usage is TRBJ2-1, with 7 bases that match TRBD2. The CDR3 loop spans 16 amino acids. Trimming cost V 3 bases and J 7 bases; bases outside gene matches: 13. The germline V gene encodes CDR1 SGHDT and CDR2 YYEEEE. The CDR3, as DNA: TGTGCCAGCAGCTCGTACGCGGGGGAAACTATTAATGAGCAGTTCTTC. Protein sequence: CASSSYAGETINEQFF.

The V gene is TRBV6-5, the J gene TRBJ1-1; no definite D call. The V and J ends lost 8 bases and 0 bases respectively, with 10 bases between them. The CDR3 consists of 13 residues. Germline V gene sequence: CDR1 MNHEY, CDR2 SVGAGI. The CDR3 region is CASWAGLNTEAFF. Written as DNA, the CDR3 is TGTGCCAGCTGGGCAGGATTGAACACTGAAGCTTTCTTT.

This rearrangement joins TRBV5-1 to TRBJ1-2, with D hard to call. Trimming removed 0 bases at V and 7 bases at J, with 10 bases between. Germline lookup yields CDR1 SGHRS and CDR2 YFSETQ. This CDR3 comprises 13 residues. The CDR3 DNA is TGCGCCAGCAGCTTGGCGGGGATGGGTGGCTACACCTTC. Its translation: CASSLAGMGGYTF.

This clone was recorded once. This chain connects TRBV5-1 to TRBJ1-1; 8 bases match TRBD1. CDR3 length: 16 amino acids. From germline, CDR1 is SGHRS and CDR2 YFSETQ. Trimming took 0 bases from V and 3 from J; bases not matched to a gene: 7. The CDR3 DNA reads TGCGCCAGCAGCTTGGTTCAGGGGGCGAGGGACACTGAAGCTTTCTTT. Its protein is CASSLVQGARDTEAFF.

The chain recombines TRBV4-1 with TRBJ1-1; TRBD1 might be the D (6 bases). In germline, CDR1 is MGHRA, CDR2 YSYEKL. CDR3 length equals 14 residues. V was cut by 9 bases and J by 1 base, with 15 bases left in between. The CDR3 here is CARRARGQNTEAFF. CDR3 bases: TGCGCCAGACGAGCTAGGGGACAGAACACTGAAGCTTTCTTT.

This chain joins TRBV4-1 and TRBJ1-2; D uncertain. V dropped 4 bases and J dropped 8 bases, with 14 bases sitting between them. This CDR3 has 13 residues. Germline CDR1 reads MGHRA; CDR2 reads YSYEKL. Here the CDR3 reads CASSLITGSGYTF. CDR3 bases: TGCGCCAGCAGCCTGATAACGGGAAGCGGCTACACCTTC.

The CDR3 region has the DNA TGTGCCAGCAGCTTAGACAGGGTAAGGAATGAGCAGTTCTTC. Its translation: CASSLDRVRNEQFF. The chain is built from TRBV5-4 and TRBJ2-1; TRBD1 matches 7 bases. V dropped 2 bases and J dropped 7; count of bases not matched to a gene: 6. CDR1 and CDR2 from the germline V gene are SGHNT and YYREEE (reference sequence). The CDR3 is made up of 14 amino acids.

The chain employs TRBV5-1 and TRBJ1-2; D unresolved. The V gene lost 0 bases and the J gene lost 0 bases, with 9 bases spanning the gap. CDR1 SGHRS and CDR2 YFSETQ come from the germline V gene. CDR3 length equals 15 residues. The CDR3 DNA is TGCGCCAGCAGCTTGGACAGCCAGTCTAACTATGGCTACACCTTC. This translates into CASSLDSQSNYGYTF.

The V and J genes are TRBV11-1 and TRBJ1-1, with D maybe TRBD1 (6 bases). CDR3 size: 15 residues. V lost 3 bases and J lost 0, with 11 bases in between. Germline V gene data show CDR1 as SGHAT and CDR2 as FQDESV (reference sequence). CDR3 in DNA: TGTGCCAGCAGCTTCGGGGGGCAGGTGAACACTGAAGCTTTCTTT. This encodes CASSFGGQVNTEAFF.